This TCR beta chain was captured in a study of T cell responses to AZD1222 COVID-19 vaccine. Comments on this clone: The antigen is undetermined.

Trimming took 7 bases from V and 4 from J, leaving 17 bases between them. The CDR3 totals 15 residues. Germline loops: CDR1 MNHEY, CDR2 SVGAGI. Produced via immunoSEQ multiplex PCR; TCRdb's table is partial and in-frame only. This sample yields approximately 180,000 clones, of which approximately 90% are seen a single time; roughly 6% belongs to the top ten. Regarding the study as a whole: The donors showed a predominance of white British ancestry and of females, with possible underestimation of clonal diversity. Spike was spanned by vaccine-associated CD4 TCRs, with dominance at 160-218 and 743-854. Baseline antibody screening turned up just a handful of seropositive AZD1222 recipients. Repertoires were collected only later (after the peak T cell response had occurred).

The chain joins TRBV6-5 to TRBJ2-1, with D possibly being TRBD2 (6 bases). The clonotype originates from an adult in good health. The sequenced sample was peripheral blood, obtained on day 0 of AZD1222 vaccination. CDR3 protein: CASTPLAGSYNEQFF. CDR3 sequence (DNA): TGTGCCAGCACCCCCCTGGCGGGGAGTTACAATGAGCAGTTCTTC.